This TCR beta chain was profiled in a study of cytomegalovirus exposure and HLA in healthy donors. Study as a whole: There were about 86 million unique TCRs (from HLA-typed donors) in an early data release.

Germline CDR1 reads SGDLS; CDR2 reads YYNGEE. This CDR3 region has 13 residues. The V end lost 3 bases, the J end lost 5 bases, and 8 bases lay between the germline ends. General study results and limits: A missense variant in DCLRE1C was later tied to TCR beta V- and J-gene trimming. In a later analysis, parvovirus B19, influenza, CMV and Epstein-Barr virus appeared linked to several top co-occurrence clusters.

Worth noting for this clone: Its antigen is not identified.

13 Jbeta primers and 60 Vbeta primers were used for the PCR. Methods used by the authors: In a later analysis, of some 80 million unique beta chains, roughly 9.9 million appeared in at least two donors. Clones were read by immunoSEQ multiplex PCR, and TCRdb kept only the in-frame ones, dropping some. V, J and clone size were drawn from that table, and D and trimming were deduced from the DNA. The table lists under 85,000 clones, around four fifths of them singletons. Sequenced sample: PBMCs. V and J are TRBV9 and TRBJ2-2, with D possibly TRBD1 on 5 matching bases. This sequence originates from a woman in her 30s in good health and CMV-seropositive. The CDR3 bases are TGTGCCAGCAGCGCACAGGATACCGGGGAGCTGTTTTTT. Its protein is CASSAQDTGELFF.